This T cell receptor (delta chain) is from a study of Vδ1+ human thymocytes. Study results and limitations: Thymic delta-chain repertoires held about 20% Vdelta2 sequences and few Vdelta3, despite high sort purity. Bulk data may be misread because of unexpected Vdelta2 sequences. Thymic TRG and TRD repertoires appeared highly polyclonal, with Gaussian CDR3 length distributions.

RNA was extracted from the cells and then reverse transcribed. Multiplex PCR used pooled V-gene forward primers and a constant-region reverse primer to amplify CDR3s. TCRdb used CATT to re-call clones from the multiplex PCR reads. The sample has more than 45,000 delta-chain clones, more than 13% seen once. After alphabeta T cell depletion, CD3+ Vdelta1+ Vdelta2- thymocytes were sorted. Sorted Vdelta1+ thymocytes were roughly 96% to 99.6% pure. This clone was counted between two and nine times. The target antigen is unknown. V was cut by 5 bases and J by 4 bases, with 11 bases left in between. The CDR3 is 13 amino acids. Germline loops: CDR1 TSWWSYY, CDR2 QGS.

The receptor comes from a girl less than two years old who had congenital heart surgery. This chain uses TRDV1 with TRDJ1; D might be TRDD2 (6 bases). Material: Vdelta1+ gamma-delta thymocytes from the thymus. Subset reported: FACS-sorted CD3+ TCRalphabeta- TCRVdelta1+ TCRVdelta2- thymocytes. CDR3 sequence (DNA): TGTGCTCTTGGGAACGTCCTACACGATAAACTCATCTTT. This gives the protein CALGNVLHDKLIF.